The 27 T cell receptor beta chains below were found in one sample sequenced in a study of spatial heterogeneity in lung cancer. TCRdb re-derived calls from the 5' RACE reads in MiXCR, one entry per CDR3 protein. The table shows about 21,000 distinct CDR3 sequences, with about 4.7% occurring only once. Regarding time point: sample taken at primary tumor resection. Frozen PBMC, nontumor lung or tumor provided whole RNA, which was sequenced unsorted. This specimen was PBMCs, taken at surgery. The receptors here all came from a male donor with early-stage non-small cell lung cancer.

A few counts support this clonotype. CDR3 sequence: CASSTGQVHTEAFF. CDR3 DNA sequence: TGTGCCAGCAGTACCGGACAGGTCCACACTGAAGCTTTCTTT. V usage is TRBV27 and J usage is TRBJ1-1; 7 nucleotides align to TRBD1. This CDR3 is 14 amino acids long. Germline CDR1 is MNHEY and CDR2 is SMNVEV (reference sequence). V trimming: 5 bases; J trimming: 3 bases; junction bases outside the gene matches: 6.

This clonotype appeared many times. J is TRBJ1-5 and V is TRBV10-3, with a tentative D call TRBD1 (5 bases). The V and J ends lost 2 bases and 1 base respectively, with 9 bases between them. The CDR3 sequence is 15 residues long. The germline V gene encodes CDR1 ENHRY and CDR2 SYGVKD. The CDR3 DNA sequence: TGTGCCATCAGTGAGGCCGGGGGAAGCAATCAGCCCCAGCATTTT. Translating gives CAISEAGGSNQPQHF.

This clonotype rates as medium-sized. The J gene is TRBJ2-7, the V gene TRBV6-2 or TRBV6-3; D uncertain. The germline V and J ends were trimmed by 2 bases and 6 bases, with 5 bases remaining between them. CDR1 is MNHEY and CDR2 is SVGEGT in the germline V gene. There are 11 residues in the CDR3. CDR3 in DNA: TGTGCCAGCAGTTACGGTGGCGAGCAGTACTTC. It is translated as CASSYGGEQYF.

This clonotype was recorded at least ten times. The chain employs TRBV6-6 and TRBJ2-4; 13 bases align to TRBD2. Losses at the gene ends were 2 bases for V and 0 bases for J; bases not matched to a gene: 13. CDR3 length equals 21 residues. The germline CDR1 and CDR2 sequences are MNHNY and SVGAGI (reference sequence). The CDR3 coding sequence is TGTGCCAGCAGTTACGCTCTCCTGACTAGCGGGGGGTCCCTAGCCAAAAACATTCAGTACTTC. Its protein product is CASSYALLTSGGSLAKNIQYF.

This clonotype was recorded at least ten times. The chain uses TRBV12-3 or TRBV12-4 and TRBJ2-5; 12 bases match TRBD1. This CDR3 region has 15 residues. V dropped 5 bases and J dropped 6; count of bases not matched to a gene: 7. The CDR3 protein is CASSTGTGGLQTQYF. For the CDR3, the DNA is TGTGCCAGCAGTACCGGGACAGGGGGCTTACAGACCCAGTACTTC.

This clonotype was detected a few times. This sequence joins TRBV20-1 and TRBJ2-3; a possible D gene is TRBD2 (6 bases). CDR3 size: 13 residues. CDR1 and CDR2 from the germline V gene are DFQATT and SNEGSKA (reference sequence). Trimming took 3 bases from V and 4 from J, leaving 11 bases between them. In DNA, the CDR3 is TGCAGTGCTAGGAGATGGGAGGCAGATACGCAGTATTTT. It translates to CSARRWEADTQYF.

The sample holds many counts of this clonotype. V and J are TRBV7-2 and TRBJ2-1; TRBD1 agrees at 9 bases. Germline values: CDR1 SGHTA, CDR2 FQGNSA. The CDR3 spans 14 residues. V dropped 7 bases and J dropped 10; count of bases not matched to a gene: 11. The DNA for the CDR3 is TGTGCCAGCATCCAGACAGGGGGTTTTGTCGAGCAGTTCTTC. Translating it yields CASIQTGGFVEQFF.

There are many counts of this clonotype. The J gene is TRBJ2-2, the V gene TRBV20-1; D is undetermined. The CDR3 is 12 residues long. V lost 6 bases, J lost 3 bases, and 8 bases lay in between. CDR1 and CDR2 from the germline V gene are DFQATT and SNEGSKA (reference sequence). The CDR3 protein is CSADGDTGELFF. DNA for the CDR3: TGCAGTGCGGATGGGGACACCGGGGAGCTGTTTTTT.

The table lists this clonotype with many counts. In DNA, the CDR3 is TGTGCCAGCAGCCGGGAGTCAGCTGAAGCTTTCTTT. Protein product: CASSRESAEAFF. The chain is built from TRBV7-9 and TRBJ1-1; D ambiguous. The length of the CDR3 is 12 residues. CDR1 is SEHNR, CDR2 FQNEAQ, per germline (reference sequence). The ends were cut back, 5 bases at V and 6 bases at J, with 10 bases in the middle.

The chain is built from TRBV14 and TRBJ2-7, with D hard to call. CDR1 is SGHDN, CDR2 FVKESK, per germline. Between the trimmed V and J ends, which lost 1 base and 5 bases, there was a span of 6 bases. The length of the CDR3 is 12 residues. The CDR3 DNA follows: TGTGCCAGCAGCCAAGGTGGAAACGAGCAGTACTTC. Encoded protein: CASSQGGNEQYF.

This clonotype was recorded many times. The chain couples TRBV20-1 to TRBJ1-5; 7 bases map to TRBD1. Looked up from germline, CDR1 is DFQATT and CDR2 is SNEGSKA (reference sequence). The CDR3 runs 14 residues. Germline trimming cut 5 bases from V and 0 bases from J; bases unmatched to any gene: 4. The CDR3 coding sequence is TGCAGTGCTCATGACAGGGCTAGCAATCAGCCCCAGCATTTT. This sequence encodes CSAHDRASNQPQHF.

The CDR3, as DNA: TGTGCCACCAGTCTCACGGGCTTATTCTACGAGCAGTACTTC. It encodes CATSLTGLFYEQYF. This chain connects TRBV15 to TRBJ2-7; D gene uncertain. Trimming removed 6 bases from V and 3 bases from J, with 15 bases in between. The CDR3 sequence is 14 residues long. CDR1 is LNHNV, CDR2 YYDKDF, per germline (reference sequence).

This clonotype was detected only a few times. V and J are TRBV3-1 and TRBJ2-3, with TRBD2 as a possible D gene (6 bases). The V gene's germline CDR1 is LGHDT and CDR2 YNNKEL (reference sequence). Between the trimmed V and J ends, which lost 4 bases and 4 bases, there was a span of 12 bases. The CDR3 length is 14 residues. Written as DNA, the CDR3 is TGTGCCAGCAGCCTGAACTGGGGGGCAGATACGCAGTATTTT. Translation: CASSLNWGADTQYF.

This clonotype was detected many times. The chain's CDR3 is CASSYEEQAFF. DNA of the CDR3: TGTGCCAGCAGTTACGAAGAGCAAGCTTTCTTT. The chain joins TRBV6-5 to TRBJ1-1; no clear D. Germline V gives CDR1 MNHEY, CDR2 SVGAGI. This CDR3 comprises 11 residues. Trimming removed 2 bases from V and 9 bases from J, with 7 bases in between.

There are many counts of this clonotype. V usage is TRBV5-4 and J usage is TRBJ2-6, with a weak D call TRBD2 (6 bases). Trimming stripped 5 bases from V and 2 bases from J, with 11 bases between. Germline loops: CDR1 SGHNT, CDR2 YYREEE (reference sequence). There are 15 residues in the CDR3. CDR3: CASSQEGTGANVLTF. The CDR3 DNA follows: TGTGCCAGCAGTCAGGAGGGAACTGGGGCCAACGTCCTGACTTTC.

At least ten counts were recorded for this clonotype. The chain uses TRBV7-3 and TRBJ2-7; possible D gene TRBD1, 6 bases. This CDR3 comprises 14 residues. Germline V gives CDR1 SGHTA, CDR2 FQGTGA. Trimming left V 5 bases short and J 0 bases short, with 11 bases between. The CDR3: CASSLGGNSYEQYF. The CDR3 nucleotides read TGTGCCAGCAGCCTAGGGGGAAACTCCTACGAGCAGTACTTC. The variable domain in full, completed from reference TRBV7-3 and TRBJ2-7, reads GAGVSQTPSNKVTEKGKYVELRCDPISGHTALYWYRQSLGQGPEFLIYFQGTGAADDSGLPNDRFFAVRPEGSVSTLKIQRTERGDSAVYLCASSLGGNSYEQYFGPGTRLTVT.

This clonotype was seen repeatedly, ten times or more. This chain connects TRBV7-6 to TRBJ1-3; no clear D gene. CDR3 length: 15 residues. Germline V gives CDR1 SGHVS, CDR2 FNYEAQ. The ends were cut back, 3 bases at V and 0 bases at J, with 9 bases in the middle. The CDR3 DNA follows: TGTGCCAGCAGCTTTGACGGAAACTCTGGAAACACCATATATTTT. It yields the protein CASSFDGNSGNTIYF.

This clonotype was found many times. The chain is built from TRBV20-1 and TRBJ2-1, with 10 positions matching TRBD2. The length of the CDR3 is 16 residues. The J segment lost 9 bases and the V segment lost 3 bases, leaving 14 bases of the junction unmatched. Germline CDR1 and CDR2: DFQATT and SNEGSKA (reference sequence). This chain's CDR3 is CSASTSSGGQTGEQFF. Here the CDR3 DNA reads TGCAGTGCTAGTACGTCTAGCGGGGGCCAGACGGGTGAGCAGTTCTTC.

This clonotype has ten or more counts. The V call is TRBV5-1, the J call TRBJ1-5; D is unclear. Germline V lookup: CDR1 SGHRS, CDR2 YFSETQ. Trimming shortened V by 0 bases and J by 6 bases, and 7 bases separated the two germline ends. The length of the CDR3 is 13 residues. In DNA, the CDR3 is TGCGCCAGCAGCTTGGAGGGTACTCAGCCCCAGCATTTT. Translated: CASSLEGTQPQHF. Full variable domain (outside the CDR3, taken from reference TRBV5-1 and TRBJ1-5): KAGVTQTPRYLIKTRGQQVTLSCSPISGHRSVSWYQQTPGQGLQFLFEYFSETQRNKGNFPGRFSGRQFSNSRSEMNVSTLELGDSALYLCASSLEGTQPQHFGDGTRLSIL.

In this sample, this clonotype turned up a few times. V and J are TRBV16 and TRBJ2-6, with 7 bases aligning to TRBD1. The CDR3 runs to 18 residues. Germline V gene data show CDR1 as KGHSY and CDR2 as FQNENV. Trimming removed 0 bases from V and 0 bases from J; junction bases left unmatched: 5. CDR3 amino acids: CASSQSRTGFSGANVLTF. The CDR3 bases are TGTGCCAGCAGCCAATCACGGACAGGCTTCTCTGGGGCCAACGTCCTGACTTTC.

This clonotype came up many times. V is TRBV29-1 and J is TRBJ1-2; 7 bases fit TRBD1. In germline, CDR1 is SQVTM, CDR2 ANQGSEA. The CDR3 has 13 residues. J was trimmed by 2 bases and V by 6 bases; bases with no gene match: 6. CDR3 DNA sequence: TGCAGCGTGGACAGGTTATCGAACTATGGCTACACCTTC. Translation: CSVDRLSNYGYTF.

This clonotype was observed at least ten times. The gene calls are TRBV20-1 and TRBJ2-3; either TRBD1 or TRBD2 may supply D (5 bases each). The length of the CDR3 is 14 residues. Germline lookup yields CDR1 DFQATT and CDR2 SNEGSKA (reference sequence). Trimming took 6 bases from V and 6 from J, leaving 19 bases between them. The CDR3: CSADDGTRPDTQYF. The CDR3 nucleotides are TGCAGTGCCGACGACGGGACCCGACCGGATACGCAGTATTTT.

At least ten counts were recorded for this clonotype. The chain is built from TRBV11-2 and TRBJ2-5; D remains ambiguous. The CDR3 loop spans 14 amino acids. The V end lost 3 bases, the J end lost 4 bases, and 12 bases lay between the germline ends. The germline CDR1 and CDR2 sequences are SGHAT and FQNNGV. CDR3 nucleotide sequence: TGTGCCAGCAGCTTGTCGGGCCGCCGAGAGACCCAGTACTTC. Translation: CASSLSGRRETQYF.

V is TRBV7-9 and J is TRBJ2-1; D remains ambiguous. Per germline, CDR1 SEHNR and CDR2 FQNEAQ (reference sequence). The CDR3 covers 14 residues. V gave up 5 bases and J gave up 1 base, with 9 bases separating them. For the CDR3, the DNA is TGTGCCAGCAGCGCCGACAAGTCCTACAATGAGCAGTTCTTC. Its protein product is CASSADKSYNEQFF.

This clonotype was counted many times. The chain combines TRBV24-1 with TRBJ2-2, with a tentative D call TRBD2 (6 bases). V lost 3 bases to trimming and J lost 5 bases, with 12 bases between them. Germline CDR1 is KGHDR and CDR2 is SFDVKD. The CDR3 runs to 15 residues. The CDR3: CATSDATSQTGELFF. CDR3 nucleotide sequence: TGTGCCACCAGTGATGCGACTAGTCAAACCGGGGAGCTGTTTTTT.

This clonotype was observed a few times. The V call is TRBV6-2 or TRBV6-3, the J call TRBJ2-7; 9 bases map to TRBD2. Germline V CDR1 and CDR2: MNHEY, SVGEGT. Losses at the gene ends were 6 bases for V and 6 bases for J; bases not matched to a gene: 9. The CDR3 contains 14 residues. CDR3 sequence: CASRLGTSTIEQYF. The CDR3 DNA follows: TGTGCCAGCAGACTGGGGACTAGCACGATCGAGCAGTACTTC.

The V and J genes are TRBV5-1 and TRBJ2-2; D is unresolved. The CDR3 extends over 13 amino acids. V was clipped by 3 bases and J by 5 bases, with 8 bases between them. Germline V gene lookup returns CDR1 SGHRS and CDR2 YFSETQ. The CDR3 DNA sequence: TGCGCCAGCAGCTCTGGGGTAACCGGGGAGCTGTTTTTT. It yields the protein CASSSGVTGELFF. The complete variable domain, with remaining parts taken from reference TRBV5-1 and TRBJ2-2, reads KAGVTQTPRYLIKTRGQQVTLSCSPISGHRSVSWYQQTPGQGLQFLFEYFSETQRNKGNFPGRFSGRQFSNSRSEMNVSTLELGDSALYLCASSSGVTGELFFGEGSRLTVL.